These T cell receptor beta chains were read from a single sample in a study of PD-1 blockade in classical Hodgkin lymphoma. Generated by immunoSEQ multiplex PCR, the TCRdb table keeps only in-frame clones and is missing some. The table lists 72,000 or so clones, approximately 94% of them singletons. Sequenced here: peripheral blood mononuclear cells (PBMCs), sampled at baseline. These receptors originate from a human donor with classical Hodgkin lymphoma. Both conserved end residues are part of each CDR3. The D gene is left open where the match is weak.

D gene | V gene | CDR3 length | CDR3 protein
NA | TRBV7-2 | 13 | CASSRSPTDTQYF
NA | TRBV2 | 16 | CASRLGDTLGGTEAFF
TRBD2 | TRBV27 | 15 | CASSPQRGTTDTQYF
NA | TRBV9 | 15 | CASSAQFGGRYEQFF
TRBD1 | TRBV6-1 | 16 | CASSELGAGGFYEQYF
NA | TRBV30 | 14 | CAWSVGGGNSPLHF
TRBD1 | TRBV5-4 | 16 | CASSKVWDRESYEQYF
NA | TRBV9 | 14 | CASSVDPYQETQYF
TRBD2 | TRBV2 | 14 | CASNGAGDYNEQFF
TRBD1 | TRBV19 | 14 | CASSPGQVAYEQYF
NA | TRBV9 | 15 | CASSVVGGRVNEQFF
TRBD1 | TRBV19 | 16 | CASSTRDRGTNEKLFF
TRBD1 | TRBV30 | 14 | CAWRGTGSSYEQYF